What follows are 17 T cell receptor beta chains derived from one specimen sequenced in a study of blood T cells in healthy people across ages. With a J-beta primer mix and a sample-barcoded 5' primer, a second PCR ran roughly 6 to 11 cycles. Via MiXCR, TCRdb re-called the 5' RACE reads, giving one row per CDR3 protein. The sample contains approximately 810,000 distinct CDR3 sequences, around 34% of which appear only once. Specimen: blood. These receptors came from a man between 18 and 29 years old in good health.

Of note for this clonotype: The final CDR3 position lacks the conserved phenylalanine or tryptophan, pointing to a likely read error. Because the CDR3's place on the DNA is in doubt, the DNA is left out and the CDR3 is given as listed by TCRdb. The chain is built from TRBV12-2 and TRBJ2-5; no check of the table's D call, TRBD2, against the DNA was made. TRBV12-2 counts as a pseudogene. A total of 19 residues make up the CDR3, ends included. The CDR3 sequence is CASRLIGRGQADLQETQYL.

This clonotype was recorded a few times. V gene TRBV20-1 combines with J gene TRBJ1-4; D is unclear. CDR1 and CDR2 (germline): DFQATT, SNEGSKA (reference sequence). The ends were cut back, 3 bases at V and 7 bases at J, with 12 bases in the middle. This CDR3 comprises 13 residues. The CDR3, as DNA: TGCAGTGCTAGCTCGACCAGAGTTGAAAAACTGTTTTTT. It yields the protein CSASSTRVEKLFF.

The V gene is TRBV7-9, the J gene TRBJ1-2, with D unclear. The V and J ends lost 5 bases and 4 bases respectively, with 11 bases between them. The CDR3 extends over 13 amino acids. Per the germline V gene, CDR1 is SEHNR and CDR2 is FQNEAQ (reference sequence). The CDR3 region is CASSRAATYGYTF. The CDR3 DNA reads TGTGCCAGCAGCCGGGCGGCTACCTATGGCTACACCTTC.

In this sample, this clonotype turned up many times. CDR3 in amino acids: CASQSSGPGTSGKSYNEQFF. CDR3 nucleotides: TGTGCCAGCCAGAGTTCAGGTCCCGGGACTAGCGGGAAGTCCTACAATGAGCAGTTCTTC. The chain combines TRBV7-9 with TRBJ2-1; 13 bases match TRBD2. Germline CDR1 SEHNR, CDR2 FQNEAQ (reference sequence). With V trimmed by 8 bases and J by 1 base, 17 bases remained unmatched. This CDR3 contains 20 residues.

With regard to this clonotype: Since a much larger clone is just one base distant, this may be a read error. Given the absence of the conserved phenylalanine or tryptophan at the CDR3 end, a read error is likely. V is TRBV4-3 and J is TRBJ2-1, with 10 bases identical to TRBD1. Trimming took 3 bases from V and 8 from J; bases not matched to a gene: 16. The germline CDR1 and CDR2 sequences are LGHNA and YSLEER. The CDR3 runs to 18 residues. CDR3 loop: CASSQRSGTGDWIDEQFL. The DNA of the CDR3 is TGCGCCAGCAGCCAGAGATCCGGGACAGGGGATTGGATCGATGAGCAGTTCCTC.

This chain links TRBV20-1 with TRBJ2-5, with a tentative D call TRBD1 (5 bases). Deletions cut 6 bases from V and 2 bases from J, with 13 bases between. The germline V gene has CDR1 DFQATT and CDR2 SNEGSKA (reference sequence). The CDR3 covers 13 residues. CDR3 in amino acids: CSAGGHYQETQYF. The CDR3 DNA sequence: TGCAGTGCCGGTGGACACTATCAAGAGACCCAGTACTTC.

Remarks on this clonotype: One base away lies a much larger clone, so this may be a sequencing read error. The chain employs TRBV7-3 and TRBJ2-5; 8 bases fit TRBD2. The DNA end favors TRBJ2-7, so the J call may be wrong. CDR1 is SGHTA and CDR2 is FQGTGA in the germline V gene. The CDR3 consists of 14 residues. CDR3 amino acids: CASSLIGTSGEQYF. The CDR3 DNA follows: TGTGCCAGCAGCTTAATCGGTACTAGCGGCGAGCAGTACTTC.

This clonotype occurred a few times. The CDR3 protein is CASSFSRAQPQHF. Written as DNA, the CDR3 is TGTGCCAGCAGTTTTTCCCGGGCTCAGCCCCAGCATTTT. This rearrangement joins TRBV12-3 or TRBV12-4 to TRBJ1-5; D unclear. This CDR3 region has 13 residues. The V end lost 3 bases, the J end lost 6 bases, and 9 bases lay between the germline ends.

As to this clonotype: Compared with germline, one end of the junction differs, possibly owing to a read error. V is TRBV11-1 and J is TRBJ2-5; D gene ambiguous. Germline CDR1 and CDR2: SGHAT and FQDESV (reference sequence). The CDR3 covers 13 residues. CDR3 region: CTSSLGQKETQYF. The CDR3 nucleotides are TGTACCAGCAGCTTAGGGCAGAAAGAGACCCAGTACTTC.

About this clonotype: The junction and the germline gene differ at one end; a read error may be behind it. The chain joins TRBV7-2 to TRBJ2-7; 7 bases map to TRBD1. The germline CDR1 and CDR2 sequences are SGHTA and FQGNSA. The CDR3 totals 15 residues. Written as DNA, the CDR3 is TGTGCCAGCAGCTTAGGACAGGGAATCTCCAACGAGCAGTACTTC. The encoded protein is CASSLGQGISNEQYF.

The chain employs TRBV5-1 and TRBJ2-7; 13 nucleotides agree with TRBD2. This CDR3 is built from 15 residues. J was trimmed by 3 bases and V by 4 bases; bases with no gene match: 4. Germline V CDR1 and CDR2: SGHRS, YFSETQ. The CDR3 region has the DNA TGCGCCAGCAGCCAGGGACTAGCGGGGCTCTACGAGCAGTACTTC. Its protein product is CASSQGLAGLYEQYF.

The chain is built from TRBV5-1 and TRBJ2-3; TRBD1 might be the D (6 bases). With 4 bases removed from V and 3 bases from J, the gap between germline ends came to 15 bases. The V gene's germline CDR1 is SGHRS and CDR2 YFSETQ. CDR3 length equals 15 residues. The CDR3 DNA is TGCGCCAGCAGCACCAAGCTCACAGGGACAGATACGCAGTATTTT. Translation gives CASSTKLTGTDTQYF.

This clonotype was seen a few times. J is TRBJ2-3 and V is TRBV12-5, with unresolved D. V was cut by 3 bases and J by 3 bases, with 7 bases left in between. CDR3 length: 13 amino acids. Germline lookup yields CDR1 LGHNT and CDR2 FRNRAP. As DNA, the CDR3 is TGTGCTAGTGGTTTTCCCGCAACAGATACGCAGTATTTT. It specifies CASGFPATDTQYF.

The J gene is TRBJ2-1, the V gene TRBV27; TRBD1 is a possible D gene (6 bases). The CDR3 sequence is 17 residues long. V was cut by 2 bases and J by 7 bases, with 21 bases left in between. Germline values: CDR1 MNHEY, CDR2 SMNVEV (reference sequence). The CDR3 sequence is CASSLIQGPVYLNEQFF. The DNA for the CDR3 is TGTGCCAGCAGTTTAATCCAGGGGCCAGTATACCTGAATGAGCAGTTCTTC.

This clonotype was recorded once. The chain has TRBV9 and TRBJ1-1; 8 positions agree with TRBD1. Germline trimming cut 3 bases from V and 5 bases from J; bases unmatched to any gene: 3. The CDR3 covers 13 residues. Germline loops: CDR1 SGDLS, CDR2 YYNGEE. The CDR3 reads CASSAQGETEAFF. The CDR3 DNA is TGTGCCAGCAGCGCACAGGGGGAGACTGAAGCTTTCTTT.

The V call is TRBV2, the J call TRBJ1-1; TRBD1 aligns across 7 bases. The CDR3 loop spans 15 amino acids. Germline values: CDR1 SNHLY, CDR2 FYNNEI. With 6 bases clipped from V and 1 base from J, the junction kept 8 bases outside the gene matches. CDR3 in amino acids: CASSSRRTGNTEAFF. The CDR3 region has the DNA TGTGCCAGCAGCAGCCGCCGGACAGGGAACACTGAAGCTTTCTTT.

The genes are TRBV18 and TRBJ2-3, with TRBD1 matching 9 bases. This CDR3 is 16 amino acids long. Germline V gene sequence: CDR1 KGHSH, CDR2 LQKENI. The junction had 10 bases not matched to a gene; V was cut back by 6 bases and J by 3 bases. CDR3 sequence: CASSRLQGARTDTQYF. CDR3 DNA sequence: TGTGCCAGCTCTCGTCTACAGGGGGCGCGGACAGATACGCAGTATTTT.